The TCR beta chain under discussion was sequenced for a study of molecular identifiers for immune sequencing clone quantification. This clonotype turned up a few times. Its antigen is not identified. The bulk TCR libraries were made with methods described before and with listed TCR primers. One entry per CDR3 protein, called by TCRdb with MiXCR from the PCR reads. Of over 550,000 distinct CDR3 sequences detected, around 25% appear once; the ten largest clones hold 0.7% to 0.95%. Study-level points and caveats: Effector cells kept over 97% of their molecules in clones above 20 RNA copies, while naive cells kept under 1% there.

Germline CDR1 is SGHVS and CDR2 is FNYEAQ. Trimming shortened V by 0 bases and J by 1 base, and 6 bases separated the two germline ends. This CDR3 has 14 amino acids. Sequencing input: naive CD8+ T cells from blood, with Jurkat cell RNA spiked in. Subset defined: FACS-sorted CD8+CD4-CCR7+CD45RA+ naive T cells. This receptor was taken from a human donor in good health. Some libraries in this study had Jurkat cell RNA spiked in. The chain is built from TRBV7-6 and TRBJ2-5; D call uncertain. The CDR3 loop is CASSLAGIQETQYF. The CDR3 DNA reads TGTGCCAGCAGCTTAGCTGGGATCCAAGAGACCCAGTACTTC.